This T cell receptor beta chain is drawn from a study of control samples from healthy donors and cancer patients. Germline CDR1 is MNHEY and CDR2 is SVGAGI. The CDR3 is made up of 13 amino acids. V was clipped by 6 bases and J by 2 bases, with 11 bases between them. The data were produced by immunoSEQ multiplex PCR, yet TCRdb's version contains in-frame clones alone and is incomplete. The table has 50,000 to 75,000 clones, roughly 90% seen once; the top ten hold less than 7%. This sequence joins TRBV6-5 and TRBJ2-7, with a possible D match to TRBD2 (6 bases). The sample comprised PBMCs. This clonotype was sampled from a man in his 60s with colorectal cancer. In DNA, the CDR3 is TGTGCCAGCAGCCGCGGGGCCACCTACGAGCAGTACTTC. Protein: CASSRGATYEQYF.